The present entry profiles one T cell receptor (beta chain) with its context. The ends lost 2 bases at V and 4 bases at J; junction bases unmatched: 5. The CDR3 loop spans 15 amino acids. The V gene's germline CDR1 is SGHTA and CDR2 FQGNSA. Libraries were prepared by immunoSEQ multiplex PCR; TCRdb keeps only in-frame clonotypes and omits some of them. The table records around 60,000 clones, about 87% of them present only once. The entry originates in a study of blood T cell repertoires in COVID-19. Looking at the study overall: Spain, Italy and the United States supplied samples that represented acute and convalescent COVID-19. Sample material is recorded as cDNA or gDNA derived from T cells, B-cell-depleted T cells, or PBMCs.

The rearrangement links TRBV7-2 to TRBJ1-1, with TRBD1 matching over 9 bases. Input material: peripheral blood. The TCR sequence derives from a human donor with active COVID-19. The donor label of this sample is uncertain. For the CDR3, the DNA is TGTGCCAGCAGCTTACCCGGGACAGGGTCCACTGAAGCTTTCTTT. It yields the protein CASSLPGTGSTEAFF. Full variable domain (outside the CDR3, taken from reference TRBV7-2 and TRBJ1-1): GAGVSQSPSNKVTEKGKDVELRCDPISGHTALYWYRQSLGQGLEFLIYFQGNSAPDKSGLPSDRFSAERTGGSVSTLTIQRTQQEDSAVYLCASSLPGTGSTEAFFGQGTRLTVV.